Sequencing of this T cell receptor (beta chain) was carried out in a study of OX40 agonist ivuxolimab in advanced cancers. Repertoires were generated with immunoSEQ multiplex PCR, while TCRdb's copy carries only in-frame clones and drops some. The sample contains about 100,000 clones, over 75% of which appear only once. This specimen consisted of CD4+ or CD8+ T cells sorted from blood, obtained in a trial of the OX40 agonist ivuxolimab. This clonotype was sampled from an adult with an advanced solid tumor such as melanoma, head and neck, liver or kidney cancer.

In DNA form, the CDR3 reads TGTGCCAGCAGCATGGGCGTTGAGAACACTGAAGCTTTCTTT. Its translation is CASSMGVENTEAFF. V and J are TRBV11-2 and TRBJ1-1; D unresolved. Deletions cut 5 bases from V and 1 base from J, with 11 bases between. This CDR3 region has 14 residues. CDR1 is SGHAT, CDR2 FQNNGV, per germline.